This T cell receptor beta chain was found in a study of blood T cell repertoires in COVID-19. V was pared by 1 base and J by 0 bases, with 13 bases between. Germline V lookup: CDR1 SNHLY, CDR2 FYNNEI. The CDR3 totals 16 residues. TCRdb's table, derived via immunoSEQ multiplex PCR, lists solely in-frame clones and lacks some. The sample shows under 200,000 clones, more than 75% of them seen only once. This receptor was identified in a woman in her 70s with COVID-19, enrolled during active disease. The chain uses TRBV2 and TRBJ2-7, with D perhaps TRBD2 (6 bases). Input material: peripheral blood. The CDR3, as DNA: TGTGCCAGCAGTGAAGACTGGAGGGGCCCCTCCTACGAGCAGTACTTC. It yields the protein CASSEDWRGPSYEQYF.